A selection of T cell receptor beta chains follows, all from one sample in a study of blood T cell repertoires in COVID-19. Clones were sequenced by immunoSEQ multiplex PCR, and TCRdb holds only the in-frame ones, with some missing. The sample comprises 150,000 or so clones, roughly 80% of which are singletons, and approximately 9.4% rests with the top ten. Specimen: peripheral blood. The receptors stem from a woman aged 50 to 60 with active or convalescent COVID-19. The CDR3 runs from the conserved cysteine through the conserved F or W. A D gene is named only where the DNA matches it firmly. The listing skips clone size in some rows; elsewhere it reads once, few, many or a size class.

v_gene,d_gene,abundance,j_gene,CDR3nt,CDR3aa
TRBV6-4,TRBD2,many,TRBJ2-3,TGTGCCAGCAGCGAAGCTAGTAGCGGGGGTGGAGATACGCAGTATTTT,CASSEASSGGGDTQYF
TRBV3-1/TRBV3-2,TRBD1,NA,TRBJ2-2,TGTGCCAGCAGTCGGACAGGACCCACCGGGGAGCTGTTTTTT,CASSRTGPTGELFF
TRBV29-1,TRBD1,NA,TRBJ1-5,TGCAGCGTTAGTACAGGGGGGTCTGGTCAGCCCCAGCATTTT,CSVSTGGSGQPQHF
TRBV7-2,NA,NA,TRBJ1-5,TGTGCCAGCAGCTCTCGCGCGGGGATGGGGTTTGACAATCAGCCCCAGCATTTT,CASSSRAGMGFDNQPQHF
TRBV6-5,NA,NA,TRBJ2-3,TGTGCCAGCAGTGACTCGGGACAACTCACAGATACGCAGTATTTT,CASSDSGQLTDTQYF
TRBV19,NA,NA,TRBJ2-3,TGTGCCAGTAGTAAGGGGTGGGGCACAGATACGCAGTATTTT,CASSKGWGTDTQYF
TRBV28,NA,once,TRBJ1-1,TGTGCCACTGAGGGGGTATGGAACACTGAAGCTTTCTTT,CATEGVWNTEAFF
TRBV4-2,TRBD1,NA,TRBJ1-6,TGTGCCAGCAGCCAAGACGACAGGGTGAGGTCACCCCTCCACTTT,CASSQDDRVRSPLHF
TRBV7-3,NA,NA,TRBJ1-1,TGTGCCAGCAGCAACGGTCGCGGGCAGATAGGGACTGAAGCTTTCTTT,CASSNGRGQIGTEAFF
TRBV28,TRBD1,NA,TRBJ2-7,TGTGCCAGCCATAGGGCAGGGGGCCTCGAGGAGCAGTACTTC,CASHRAGGLEEQYF
TRBV10-3,TRBD2,NA,TRBJ2-3,TGTGCCATCAGGTTGGGACTAGCGGGTAATACGCAGTATTTT,CAIRLGLAGNTQYF
TRBV5-4,TRBD2,NA,TRBJ2-1,TGTGCCAGCAGCTTGTTCAGAGGAGCGGGGGGGCCTAATGAGCAGTTCTTC,CASSLFRGAGGPNEQFF